These 27 T cell receptor beta chains were all obtained from the same sample, sequenced in a study of blood T cell repertoires in COVID-19. Assay used: immunoSEQ multiplex PCR; TCRdb lists only in-frame clones, some missing. The sample shows over 130,000 clones, around 80% of them seen only once. Sequencing used peripheral blood. Receptors were obtained from a man aged 45-65 years with acute or convalescent COVID-19.

This chain uses TRBV2 with TRBJ2-3, with 13 bases that match TRBD2. The J segment lost 4 bases and the V segment lost 4 bases, leaving 8 bases of the junction unmatched. Germline V gene data show CDR1 as SNHLY and CDR2 as FYNNEI. The length of the CDR3 is 17 residues. CDR3 in DNA: TGTGCCAGCAGTGGGACTAGCGGGGGCCTTGCCCCAGATACGCAGTATTTT. It specifies CASSGTSGGLAPDTQYF.

V usage is TRBV5-6 and J usage is TRBJ1-2, with TRBD1 matching 8 bases. Germline-derived CDR1 and CDR2 are SGHDT and YYEEEE. The CDR3 has 15 amino acids. V gave up 0 bases and J gave up 7 bases; unmatched junction bases: 8. CDR3 sequence reads: CASSLGGQGHVGYTF. The CDR3 nucleotides are TGTGCCAGCAGCTTGGGTGGACAGGGTCATGTTGGCTACACCTTC.

The sample holds one count of this clone. The CDR3 protein is CASSQTRDTQYF. In DNA form, the CDR3 reads TGTGCCAGCAGTCAAACCCGGGATACGCAGTATTTT. The chain uses TRBV6-5 and TRBJ2-3; D gene ambiguous. The germline V and J ends were trimmed by 5 bases and 6 bases, with 9 bases remaining between them. Germline CDR1 and CDR2: MNHEY and SVGAGI. There are 12 residues in the CDR3.

The chain uses TRBV5-4 and TRBJ2-3; a possible D gene is TRBD2 (7 bases). V dropped 0 bases and J dropped 2 bases, with 10 bases sitting between them. The CDR3 consists of 15 residues. CDR1 is SGHNT, CDR2 YYREEE, per germline (reference sequence). CDR3 protein: CASSLVGGATDTQYF. In DNA form, the CDR3 reads TGTGCCAGCAGCTTGGTGGGGGGGGCCACAGATACGCAGTATTTT.

The chain carries TRBV7-7 and TRBJ2-2; 11 positions match TRBD2. Germline values: CDR1 SSHAT, CDR2 FNYEAQ (reference sequence). There are 16 residues in the CDR3. The junction had 3 bases not matched to a gene; V was cut back by 4 bases and J by 2 bases. DNA for the CDR3: TGTGCCAGCAGCTCCGGACTAGCGGGCAACACCGGGGAGCTGTTTTTT. Translated, it gives CASSSGLAGNTGELFF.

The chain employs TRBV4-1 and TRBJ2-3, with 7 bases fitting TRBD1. This CDR3 contains 18 residues. V lost 5 bases, J lost 8 bases, and 22 bases stayed unmatched. Germline assignment: CDR1 MGHRA and CDR2 YSYEKL. The CDR3, as DNA: TGCGCCAGCAGCGTTGTGGGGCAGGGGGTGGCGGAACAGAGTACGCAGTATTTT. Protein sequence: CASSVVGQGVAEQSTQYF.

This clone was found many times. This chain joins TRBV2 and TRBJ1-5; D perhaps matches TRBD1 (5 bases). Trimming stripped 6 bases from V and 0 bases from J, with 9 bases between. Per the germline V gene, CDR1 is SNHLY and CDR2 is FYNNEI. CDR3 size: 14 residues. The CDR3 region has the DNA TGTGCCAGCAGAGTGGGACTTAGCAATCAGCCCCAGCATTTT. It specifies CASRVGLSNQPQHF.

The genes are TRBV25-1 and TRBJ1-6; 7 bases fit TRBD1. The CDR3 is 14 residues long. Germline lookup yields CDR1 MGHDK and CDR2 SYGVNS. The V gene end was trimmed by 5 bases and the J gene end by 8 bases; junction bases not matched to a gene: 6. The CDR3 sequence is CASSPGTVHSPLHF. The CDR3 DNA sequence: TGTGCCAGCAGTCCTGGGACAGTCCATTCACCCCTCCACTTT.

This clone was detected only once. The chain has TRBV6-5 and TRBJ2-7, with a tentative D call TRBD1 (6 bases). The germline V and J ends were trimmed by 6 bases and 0 bases, with 15 bases remaining between them. The germline V gene encodes CDR1 MNHEY and CDR2 SVGAGI. This CDR3 has 15 amino acids. The CDR3 is CASSLDRLGSYEQYV. CDR3 bases: TGTGCCAGCAGCCTGGACAGATTAGGCTCCTACGAGCAGTACGTC.

The genes are TRBV6-5 and TRBJ1-1; 8 bases match TRBD1. CDR1 is MNHEY, CDR2 SVGAGI, per germline. The V gene end was trimmed by 5 bases and the J gene end by 2 bases; junction bases not matched to a gene: 4. CDR3 length: 14 residues. Here the CDR3 DNA reads TGTGCCAGCAGTCGCAGGGGGCCAAACACTGAAGCTTTCTTT. This codes for CASSRRGPNTEAFF.

J is TRBJ1-3 and V is TRBV30; D may be TRBD1 (6 bases). The V end was cut by 0 bases, the J end by 4 bases, with 13 bases between. CDR1 is GTSNPN and CDR2 is SVGIG in the germline V gene (reference sequence). The CDR3 loop spans 15 amino acids. The CDR3 region has the DNA TGTGCCTGGAGTGTACCCCGAGGGGGAGGAAACACCATATATTTT. Translation gives CAWSVPRGGGNTIYF.

The rearrangement links TRBV4-1 to TRBJ2-5; maybe TRBD1 (6 bases). The V end lost 0 bases, the J end lost 3 bases, and 11 bases lay between the germline ends. The CDR3 extends over 15 amino acids. Germline CDR1 MGHRA, CDR2 YSYEKL. CDR3 sequence reads: CASSQDYRTEETQYF. The CDR3 bases are TGCGCCAGCAGCCAAGATTACAGGACAGAAGAGACCCAGTACTTC.

This clone was counted between two and nine times. The genes are TRBV6-5 and TRBJ1-6; D is undetermined. Germline V gene sequence: CDR1 MNHEY, CDR2 SVGAGI. Trimming left V 6 bases short and J 7 bases short, with 7 bases between. CDR3 size: 12 residues. The CDR3 region is CASREGNSPLHF. For the CDR3, the DNA is TGTGCCAGCAGGGAGGGAAATTCACCCCTCCACTTT.

The genes are TRBV3-1 (or the pseudogene TRBV3-2) and TRBJ1-3, with 11 bases identical to TRBD1. The CDR3 has 11 residues. Germline values: CDR1 LGHDT, CDR2 YNNKEL (reference sequence). Trimming took 3 bases from V and 16 from J; bases not matched to a gene: 2. The chain's CDR3 is CASSHGQGAYF. The CDR3 DNA follows: TGTGCCAGCAGCCACGGACAGGGGGCTTATTTT.

The chain combines TRBV11-3 with TRBJ2-3; 9 bases agree with TRBD2. The ends lost 4 bases at V and 7 bases at J; junction bases unmatched: 6. The CDR3 spans 14 residues. Germline CDR1 SGHNT, CDR2 YENEEA. The CDR3 bases are TGTGCCAGCAGCTCTAGCGGGGCAGTAAATACGCAGTATTTT. This translates into CASSSSGAVNTQYF.

The chain recombines TRBV5-1 with TRBJ1-1, with D hard to call. The CDR3 has 14 amino acids. V gave up 2 bases and J gave up 3 bases, with 11 bases separating them. Germline V gene data show CDR1 as SGHRS and CDR2 as YFSETQ. This CDR3 reads CASSFGSSDTEAFF. CDR3 nucleotide sequence: TGCGCCAGCAGCTTCGGATCCAGCGACACTGAAGCTTTCTTT.

CDR3 amino acids: CSVEPGQQGYTF. The CDR3 DNA reads as TGCAGCGTTGAACCCGGACAGCAAGGCTACACCTTC. The chain recombines TRBV29-1 with TRBJ1-2; D possibly corresponds to TRBD1 (6 bases). The CDR3 is made up of 12 amino acids. V shed 2 bases and J shed 8 bases, with 12 bases lying between them. Germline lookup yields CDR1 SQVTM and CDR2 ANQGSEA.

The chain joins TRBV4-1 to TRBJ2-3, with 9 bases matching TRBD2. The trim removed 0 bases at V and 4 bases at J, leaving 14 bases unmatched. Germline loops: CDR1 MGHRA, CDR2 YSYEKL. This CDR3 spans 19 amino acids. CDR3 nucleotides: TGCGCCAGCAGCCAAGATAGTGGCGGGGGGGCCCTGTTTGCAGATACGCAGTATTTT. This codes for CASSQDSGGGALFADTQYF.

This clone was seen a few times. The chain links TRBV11-2 to TRBJ1-2, with D perhaps matching TRBD1 (6 bases). The germline V gene encodes CDR1 SGHAT and CDR2 FQNNGV. The CDR3 sequence is 16 residues long. Trimming pared 4 bases from V and 2 bases from J, leaving 17 bases between. CDR3 residues: CASSSYRRDTNYGYTF. CDR3 sequence (DNA): TGTGCCAGCAGCTCATACCGAAGGGACACGAACTATGGCTACACCTTC.

This clone has only a few counts. The V and J genes are TRBV10-2 and TRBJ2-6, with D possibly matching TRBD1 (6 bases). Germline values: CDR1 WSHSY, CDR2 SAAADI. Deletions cut 9 bases from V and 0 bases from J, with 18 bases between. The CDR3 has 17 residues. The CDR3 sequence is CARKTDSNSSGANVLTF. The CDR3 bases are TGCGCCAGGAAGACGGACAGTAACTCCTCTGGGGCCAACGTCCTGACTTTC.

This clone was observed a single time. This rearrangement joins TRBV6-5 to TRBJ1-6; TRBD1 is a possible D gene (5 bases). Germline V gene data show CDR1 as MNHEY and CDR2 as SVGAGI. This CDR3 region has 15 residues. Deletions cut 6 bases from V and 7 bases from J, with 16 bases between. The CDR3 spells CASRGGTGWNSPLHF. The CDR3 bases are TGTGCCAGCAGGGGAGGGACCGGATGGAATTCACCCCTCCACTTT.

The chain employs TRBV4-1 and TRBJ2-5; tentatively, D is TRBD2 (6 bases). Trimming pared 0 bases from V and 3 bases from J, leaving 14 bases between. This CDR3 contains 16 residues. Germline CDR1 is MGHRA and CDR2 is YSYEKL. Here the CDR3 DNA reads TGCGCCAGCAGCCAAGATCGGGCGGGGCTGGAAGAGACCCAGTACTTC. This codes for CASSQDRAGLEETQYF.

This clone was picked up many times. This chain links TRBV19 with TRBJ2-2; D gene unclear. CDR1 is LNHDA, CDR2 SQIVND, per germline (reference sequence). The CDR3 length is 15 residues. V lost 6 bases and J lost 0, with 11 bases in between. The chain's CDR3 is CASSQAGANTGELFF. CDR3 bases: TGTGCCAGTAGCCAGGCCGGCGCGAACACCGGGGAGCTGTTTTTT.

The chain recombines TRBV4-1 with TRBJ2-1, with D unresolved. Trimming stripped 1 base from V and 0 bases from J, with 10 bases between. Germline CDR1 and CDR2: MGHRA and YSYEKL. CDR3 size: 16 residues. CDR3: CASSQVNILSYNEQFF. CDR3 sequence (DNA): TGCGCCAGCAGCCAAGTTAACATCCTCTCCTACAATGAGCAGTTCTTC.

The chain joins TRBV4-2 to TRBJ2-5, with D possibly matching TRBD1 (5 bases). V was pared by 0 bases and J by 2 bases, with 13 bases between. CDR1 LGHNA and CDR2 YNFKEQ come from the germline V gene. The CDR3 is 16 residues long. The CDR3 DNA reads as TGTGCCAGCAGCCAAGAGAGGTGGACACTGCAAGAGACCCAGTACTTC. Amino acid sequence: CASSQERWTLQETQYF.

CDR3 nucleotides: TGTGCCACCACCGGGGGTCCCTCGTCCTACAATGAGCAGTTCTTC. Protein product: CATTGGPSSYNEQFF. The chain recombines TRBV15 with TRBJ2-1; D is perhaps TRBD2 (6 bases). CDR1 and CDR2 (germline): LNHNV, YYDKDF (reference sequence). The ends were cut back, 7 bases at V and 1 base at J, with 14 bases in the middle. The CDR3 length is 15 residues.

V usage is TRBV3-1 (or the pseudogene TRBV3-2) and J usage is TRBJ2-2; maybe TRBD2 (5 bases). The CDR3 sequence is 16 residues long. V lost 0 bases to trimming and J lost 2 bases, with 10 bases between them. CDR1 and CDR2 from the germline V gene are LGHDT and YNNKEL (reference sequence). In DNA form, the CDR3 reads TGTGCCAGCAGCCAAGAAGAGGGTTTAAACACCGGGGAGCTGTTTTTT. Translating it yields CASSQEEGLNTGELFF.